Each of the 22 T cell receptor beta chains below was sequenced from the same sample in a study of blood T cell repertoires in COVID-19. Clones were sequenced by immunoSEQ multiplex PCR, and TCRdb holds only the in-frame ones, with some missing. The data contain over 90,000 clones, roughly 76% of them singletons. Sequences were obtained from peripheral blood. The receptors originated from a man older than 75 with COVID-19, enrolled during active disease.

The chain combines TRBV25-1 with TRBJ1-1; 10 bases are shared with TRBD1. The CDR3 extends over 15 amino acids. CDR1 MGHDK and CDR2 SYGVNS come from the germline V gene. Trimming at V came to 3 bases and at J to 6 bases, leaving 7 bases not matched to a gene. The CDR3 is CASSDRDRGRPEAFF. The CDR3 nucleotides are TGTGCCAGCAGTGACCGGGACAGGGGTCGTCCTGAAGCTTTCTTT.

CDR3 loop: CASSEAPGGQPQHF. The CDR3 region has the DNA TGTGCCAGCAGTGAAGCACCCGGAGGTCAGCCCCAGCATTTT. The chain couples TRBV6-1 to TRBJ1-5; no reliable D call. V was cut by 0 bases and J by 6 bases, with 9 bases left in between. The V gene's germline CDR1 is MNHNS and CDR2 SASEGT. This CDR3 has 14 residues.

CDR3 in amino acids: CASSGRGIGTEAFF. The CDR3 DNA reads TGTGCCAGCAGCGGGAGGGGGATCGGCACTGAAGCTTTCTTT. The J gene is TRBJ1-1, the V gene TRBV5-4; tentatively, D is TRBD1 (6 bases). The germline V gene encodes CDR1 SGHNT and CDR2 YYREEE (reference sequence). The CDR3 has 14 residues. Trimming took 4 bases from V and 4 from J, leaving 14 bases between them.

The CDR3 DNA reads as TGTGCCAGCAGCGCGGAGGTTTACCCCTACGAGCAGTACTTC. Amino acids: CASSAEVYPYEQYF. This chain connects TRBV9 to TRBJ2-7, with a tentative D call TRBD2 (5 bases). The germline V gene has CDR1 SGDLS and CDR2 YYNGEE. V dropped 3 bases and J dropped 2 bases, with 12 bases sitting between them. The CDR3 loop spans 14 amino acids.

The V call is TRBV27, the J call TRBJ2-7; 9 bases align to TRBD2. V gave up 8 bases and J gave up 4 bases; unmatched junction bases: 12. This CDR3 region has 15 residues. Per the germline V gene, CDR1 is MNHEY and CDR2 is SMNVEV (reference sequence). The CDR3, as DNA: TGTGCCAGCCGTCGTGCGGGGGGGCCGTCGTACGAGCAGTACTTC. Amino acids: CASRRAGGPSYEQYF.

V usage is TRBV30 and J usage is TRBJ2-2, with TRBD2 matching 10 bases. The germline CDR1 and CDR2 sequences are GTSNPN and SVGIG (reference sequence). Trimming at V came to 0 bases and at J to 5 bases, leaving 6 bases not matched to a gene. The CDR3 has 16 residues. The CDR3 DNA reads as TGTGCCTGGAGTGTTCTAGCGGGGGCCCTGACCGGGGAGCTGTTTTTT. Translated: CAWSVLAGALTGELFF. Using reference TRBV30 and TRBJ2-2 for the parts outside the CDR3, the full variable domain is SQTIHQWPATLVQPVGSPLSLECTVEGTSNPNLYWYRQAAGRGLQLLFYSVGIGQISSEVPQNLSASRPQDRQFILSSKKLLLSDSGFYLCAWSVLAGALTGELFFGEGSRLTVL.

This clone was picked up many times. This rearrangement joins TRBV5-4 to TRBJ2-7; 8 bases map to TRBD1. Germline assignment: CDR1 SGHNT and CDR2 YYREEE (reference sequence). Trimming took 4 bases from V and 8 from J; bases not matched to a gene: 11. The CDR3 totals 14 residues. As DNA, the CDR3 is TGTGCCAGCAGCCGACAGGGGCGCATCCCCAAGCAGTACTTC. This translates into CASSRQGRIPKQYF.

The rearrangement uses TRBV7-8 and TRBJ2-2; TRBD1 matches at 8 bases. This CDR3 region has 16 residues. V was pared by 5 bases and J by 1 base, with 6 bases of the junction left unmatched. The germline V gene has CDR1 SGHVS and CDR2 FQNEAQ. CDR3 in amino acids: CASSESGTGNTGELFF. The CDR3 nucleotides read TGTGCCAGCAGCGAATCCGGGACAGGGAACACCGGGGAGCTGTTTTTT.

For the CDR3, the DNA is TGTGCCAGCTCACCCCTTCCGGGTACGGTACAGCCCCAGCATTTT. This sequence encodes CASSPLPGTVQPQHF. The V and J genes are TRBV18 and TRBJ1-5; unclear D gene. The ends were cut back, 3 bases at V and 7 bases at J, with 16 bases in the middle. Germline V gene data show CDR1 as KGHSH and CDR2 as LQKENI. This CDR3 contains 15 residues.

The chain couples TRBV5-1 to TRBJ2-4, with 14 bases identical to TRBD2. Germline CDR1 reads SGHRS; CDR2 reads YFSETQ. J gave up 0 bases and V 4 bases, and 9 bases lay outside the gene matches. The CDR3 consists of 19 residues. The CDR3 region has the DNA TGCGCCAGCAGCCTTCAGGGACTAGCGGGAGATATAGCCAAAAACATTCAGTACTTC. Amino acid sequence: CASSLQGLAGDIAKNIQYF.

The V call is TRBV5-4, the J call TRBJ1-6; TRBD1 matches 7 bases. There are 16 residues in the CDR3. After removal of 4 bases from V and 5 bases from J, the junction contained 9 bases not matched to a gene. Looked up from germline, CDR1 is SGHNT and CDR2 is YYREEE (reference sequence). The CDR3 coding sequence is TGTGCCAGCAGCCTACCAGGGGGGCAGAATAATTCACCCCTCCACTTT. As protein: CASSLPGGQNNSPLHF.

J is TRBJ1-3 and V is TRBV19; TRBD1 aligns across 7 bases. The V segment lost 9 bases and the J segment 0 bases; nucleotides outside the gene matches: 5. The CDR3 contains 14 residues. Germline V gene lookup returns CDR1 LNHDA and CDR2 SQIVND (reference sequence). CDR3 loop: CASTDRASGNTIYF. DNA for the CDR3: TGTGCCAGCACCGACAGGGCCTCTGGAAACACCATATATTTT.

This chain connects TRBV6-2 or TRBV6-3 to TRBJ2-2; 8 bases agree with TRBD2. Germline loops: CDR1 MNHEY, CDR2 SVGEGT. This CDR3 is 17 amino acids long. V trimming: 3 bases; J trimming: 5 bases; junction bases outside the gene matches: 11. The CDR3 coding sequence is TGTGCCAGCAGTTATACCCCGGGAGGGGTTAGGACCGGGGAGCTGTTTTTT. Protein product: CASSYTPGGVRTGELFF.

The V and J genes are TRBV19 and TRBJ1-1, with 7 bases identical to TRBD1. CDR1 LNHDA and CDR2 SQIVND come from the germline V gene (reference sequence). The ends lost 6 bases at V and 0 bases at J; junction bases unmatched: 7. CDR3 length: 15 residues. The CDR3 nucleotides are TGTGCCAGTAGGACACAGGGGACCTTGAACACTGAAGCTTTCTTT. Residues: CASRTQGTLNTEAFF.

The chain uses TRBV19 and TRBJ1-3; D may be TRBD1 (5 bases). The CDR3 is 15 residues long. Trimming took off 4 bases at V and 3 bases at J, with 13 bases between the two ends. From germline, CDR1 is LNHDA and CDR2 SQIVND (reference sequence). Here the CDR3 reads CASSRGQRIGNTIYF. The CDR3 DNA follows: TGTGCCAGTAGTAGAGGACAACGGATTGGAAACACCATATATTTT.

The rearrangement links TRBV27 to TRBJ1-2, with D maybe TRBD1 (5 bases). This CDR3 is 13 amino acids long. V was shortened by 4 bases and J by 2 bases, with 8 bases between the two germline ends. CDR1 is MNHEY and CDR2 is SMNVEV in the germline V gene (reference sequence). CDR3 nucleotide sequence: TGTGCCAGCAGTTACGCAGGGAACTATGGCTACACCTTC. Translation gives CASSYAGNYGYTF.

The chain uses TRBV7-3 and TRBJ2-1; TRBD2 aligns across 9 bases. This CDR3 is 15 amino acids long. Germline values: CDR1 SGHTA, CDR2 FQGTGA. J gave up 1 base and V 5 bases, and 3 bases lay outside the gene matches. The CDR3 sequence: CASSRSGGSYNEQFF. Written as DNA, the CDR3 is TGTGCCAGCAGCCGAAGCGGGGGGTCCTACAATGAGCAGTTCTTC. Supplemented by reference TRBV7-3 and TRBJ2-1, the full variable domain reads GAGVSQTPSNKVTEKGKYVELRCDPISGHTALYWYRQSLGQGPEFLIYFQGTGAADDSGLPNDRFFAVRPEGSVSTLKIQRTERGDSAVYLCASSRSGGSYNEQFFGPGTRLTVL.

This chain uses TRBV20-1 with TRBJ1-5, with a tentative D call TRBD1 (6 bases). Germline V gene data show CDR1 as DFQATT and CDR2 as SNEGSKA (reference sequence). V was pared by 3 bases and J by 6 bases, with 18 bases between. The CDR3 sequence is 15 residues long. The chain's CDR3 is CSASIGGQMSQPQHF. The CDR3 DNA is TGCAGTGCTAGTATCGGGGGGCAAATGAGTCAGCCCCAGCATTTT.

The V and J genes are TRBV19 and TRBJ1-5; D not certain. Per germline, CDR1 LNHDA and CDR2 SQIVND (reference sequence). The CDR3 loop spans 14 amino acids. V was trimmed by 2 bases and J by 0 bases, leaving 5 bases between them. The CDR3 is CASSIQASNQPQHF. In DNA form, the CDR3 reads TGTGCCAGTAGTATACAGGCTAGCAATCAGCCCCAGCATTTT.

This CDR3 reads CASQKSSGGDEQYF. The CDR3, as DNA: TGTGCCAGCCAGAAGTCTAGCGGGGGGGACGAGCAGTACTTC. V usage is TRBV6-5 and J usage is TRBJ2-7; 12 nucleotides agree with TRBD2. V shed 8 bases and J 5 bases; nucleotides not matched to a gene: 7. The V gene's germline CDR1 is MNHEY and CDR2 SVGAGI. The CDR3 covers 14 residues.

This chain uses TRBV29-1 with TRBJ2-7; 9 bases agree with TRBD1. Per the germline V gene, CDR1 is SQVTM and CDR2 is ANQGSEA. The CDR3 is made up of 12 amino acids. The J segment lost 4 bases and the V segment lost 8 bases, leaving 6 bases of the junction unmatched. The CDR3 protein is CSTRDRAYEQYF. The CDR3, as DNA: TGCAGCACGCGGGACAGGGCTTACGAGCAGTACTTC.

The V call is TRBV6-6, the J call TRBJ1-2, with 8 bases matching TRBD1. The junction had 4 bases not matched to a gene; V was cut back by 2 bases and J by 2 bases. CDR3 length equals 15 residues. CDR1 and CDR2 from the germline V gene are MNHNY and SVGAGI (reference sequence). CDR3 DNA: TGTGCCAGCAGTTACGGAGGACAGGGCAACTATGGCTACACCTTC. Encoded protein: CASSYGGQGNYGYTF.